Below, 32 T cell receptor beta chains from the same sample are listed, as sequenced in a study of kidney transplant recipient with SARS-CoV-2 infection. Each CDR3 protein is one row after TCRdb ran MiXCR on the reads. The sample comprises some 220,000 distinct CDR3 sequences, about 30% of which are singletons, and around 7.8% rests with the top ten. The sequences come from a blood sample, collected at baseline and between days 110 and 120 from a kidney transplant recipient. Receptor source: a male patient aged 25-45 years who had COVID-19 and was a kidney transplant recipient. Part of the T cell pool may stem from the graft donor.

This clonotype was detected a few times. The gene calls are TRBV5-6 and TRBJ1-2; D is ambiguous. The CDR3 runs 16 residues. Germline V gives CDR1 SGHDT, CDR2 YYEEEE. V lost 7 bases to trimming and J lost 4 bases, with 23 bases between them. The CDR3 spells CASSSRNSRKTYGYTF. CDR3 coding DNA: TGTGCCAGCTCGTCCCGCAATAGTCGAAAGACCTATGGCTACACCTTC.

The J gene is TRBJ2-1, the V gene TRBV7-8; possible D gene TRBD1, 6 bases. Trimming cost V 0 bases and J 1 base, with 10 bases left between them. The CDR3 contains 16 residues. Germline lookup yields CDR1 SGHVS and CDR2 FQNEAQ. This CDR3 is CASSLARQVSYNEQFF. As DNA, the CDR3 is TGTGCCAGCAGCTTAGCGCGACAGGTTTCCTACAATGAGCAGTTCTTC.

On this clonotype itself: This clone may be a read error of a much larger clone one base away. This chain joins TRBV6-9 and TRBJ1-2; D remains unclear. The CDR3 has 17 residues. Germline values: CDR1 MNHGY, CDR2 SVAAGI. Trimming took 5 bases from V and 4 from J, leaving 23 bases between them. The CDR3 sequence: CASSGSGPYGRTYGYTF. The CDR3 coding sequence is TGTGCCAGCAGTGGGTCCGGGCCTTACGGAAGGACCTATGGCTACACCTTC.

The table lists this clonotype with a few counts. The chain links TRBV7-3 to TRBJ2-3; 7 bases agree with TRBD2. CDR3 length: 13 amino acids. V was clipped by 4 bases and J by 9 bases; unmatched bases: 7. Germline CDR1 SGHTA, CDR2 FQGTGA. The CDR3 DNA reads TGTGCCAGCAGCTCCACCGCCGGGGGGACGCAGTATTTT. This gives the protein CASSSTAGGTQYF. Full variable domain (outside the CDR3, taken from reference TRBV7-3 and TRBJ2-3): GAGVSQTPSNKVTEKGKYVELRCDPISGHTALYWYRQSLGQGPEFLIYFQGTGAADDSGLPNDRFFAVRPEGSVSTLKIQRTERGDSAVYLCASSSTAGGTQYFGPGTRLTVL.

Of note for this clonotype: This could be a read error, since a much larger clone is one nucleotide away. The chain employs TRBV28 and TRBJ2-5, with unresolved D. The CDR3 sequence is 14 residues long. CDR1 is MDHEN and CDR2 is SYDVKM in the germline V gene. The CDR3 nucleotides are TGTGCCAGCGGTTTGTACGCAGATCAAGAGACCCAGTACTTC. Amino acids: CASGLYADQETQYF.

This clonotype showed up just a few times. The chain links TRBV29-1 to TRBJ2-2; either TRBD1 or TRBD2 may fit D (7 bases each). V was clipped by 5 bases and J by 7 bases, with 17 bases between them. The CDR3 loop spans 14 amino acids. Germline CDR1 is SQVTM and CDR2 is ANQGSEA. CDR3 DNA: TGCAGCGTTCCATCAGGGGGAGGGGACGGGGAGCTGTTTTTT. Protein: CSVPSGGGDGELFF.

This clonotype showed up just a few times. The rearrangement links TRBV19 to TRBJ2-3; D gene unclear. Germline V gives CDR1 LNHDA, CDR2 SQIVND (reference sequence). V was clipped by 5 bases and J by 2 bases, with 14 bases between them. The CDR3 consists of 15 residues. CDR3 coding DNA: TGTGCCAGTAGTTCCTTAGGAACTTACACAGATACGCAGTATTTT. Encoded protein: CASSSLGTYTDTQYF.

A few counts support this clonotype. The V and J genes are TRBV15 and TRBJ2-3; D unclear. Germline V gene sequence: CDR1 LNHNV, CDR2 YYDKDF (reference sequence). V was trimmed by 0 bases and J by 8 bases, leaving 9 bases between them. This CDR3 comprises 13 residues. The DNA for the CDR3 is TGTGCCACCAGCAGAGATATAGGCAGTACGCAGTATTTT. Protein sequence: CATSRDIGSTQYF.

To note about this clonotype: A read error may be the cause here, since a much bigger clone is one base away. This chain joins TRBV6-2 or TRBV6-3 and TRBJ2-7, with 7 positions matching TRBD1. Germline lookup yields CDR1 MNHEY and CDR2 SVGEGT. The CDR3 consists of 16 residues. The CDR3 here is CANSRGERDRPYEQYV. The DNA of the CDR3 is TGTGCCAACAGTCGAGGGGAACGGGACAGACCCTACGAGCAGTACGTC.

The sample holds many counts of this clonotype. This sequence joins TRBV5-3 and TRBJ1-2; D is unclear. Being an ORF, TRBV5-3 has a function that is uncertain. This CDR3 is built from 16 residues. Trimming removed 7 bases from V and 4 bases from J, with 23 bases in between. CDR3 amino acids: CARAYRVVRKTYGYTF. The DNA of the CDR3 is TGTGCCAGAGCGTACCGAGTGGTGAGAAAGACCTATGGCTACACCTTC.

Turning to this clonotype: A read error is possible here, since a much larger clone lies one base away. The chain links TRBV28 to TRBJ2-4, with TRBD2 identical over 15 bases. The CDR3 length is 20 residues. Germline lookup yields CDR1 MDHEN and CDR2 SYDVKM. The CDR3 here is CASSPGTSGRKPVLKNIRYF. CDR3 coding DNA: TGTGCCAGCAGTCCCGGGACTAGCGGGAGGAAACCGGTTCTCAAAAACATTCGGTACTTC.

This clonotype was counted at least ten times. The chain employs TRBV11-2 and TRBJ2-6; possibly TRBD1 for D (6 bases). Germline lookup yields CDR1 SGHAT and CDR2 FQNNGV. The length of the CDR3 is 16 residues. The germline V and J ends were trimmed by 8 bases and 1 base, with 15 bases remaining between them. The DNA for the CDR3 is TGTGCCAGCGGTTACAGGGTTTCATCTGGGGCCAACGTCCTGACTTTC. Translating it yields CASGYRVSSGANVLTF.

This clonotype was seen a few times. The J gene is TRBJ2-7, the V gene TRBV13; unclear D gene. CDR3 length equals 12 residues. Trimming cost V 0 bases and J 7 bases, with 7 bases left between them. Per the germline V gene, CDR1 is PRHDT and CDR2 is FYEKMQ (reference sequence). CDR3 amino acids: CASSLGRGEQYF. The CDR3 DNA follows: TGTGCCAGCAGCTTAGGCCGAGGTGAGCAGTACTTC.

The sample holds many counts of this clonotype. The CDR3 is CATSDHLAGVVNEQFF. The CDR3 DNA follows: TGTGCCACCAGTGACCACCTAGCGGGGGTAGTCAATGAGCAGTTCTTC. The chain uses TRBV24-1 and TRBJ2-1, with 10 bases matching TRBD2. From germline, CDR1 is KGHDR and CDR2 SFDVKD. V lost 4 bases, J lost 6 bases, and 8 bases stayed unmatched. CDR3 length equals 16 residues.

This clonotype has more than one count but fewer than ten. The genes are TRBV6-5 and TRBJ2-3; 11 nucleotides line up with TRBD2. In germline, CDR1 is MNHEY, CDR2 SVGAGI. The CDR3 spans 13 residues. After removal of 8 bases from V and 9 bases from J, the junction contained 7 bases not matched to a gene. This chain's CDR3 is CASVSGRGRTQYF. The CDR3, as DNA: TGTGCCAGCGTTAGCGGGAGGGGAAGGACGCAGTATTTT.

The rearrangement uses TRBV5-4 and TRBJ1-5; 8 positions agree with TRBD1. This CDR3 is built from 13 residues. V dropped 7 bases and J dropped 2; count of bases not matched to a gene: 2. CDR1 is SGHNT and CDR2 is YYREEE in the germline V gene (reference sequence). The CDR3 loop is CASHRGGNQPQHF. CDR3 in DNA: TGTGCCAGCCACAGGGGGGGCAATCAGCCCCAGCATTTT.

This clonotype was observed many times. CDR3 coding DNA: TGTGCCTGGACTCTCGAGCGTTATAGAAAGACCTATGGCTACACCTTC. Protein: CAWTLERYRKTYGYTF. The V and J genes are TRBV30 and TRBJ1-2, with D hard to call. The CDR3 contains 16 residues. The germline V and J ends were trimmed by 4 bases and 4 bases, with 22 bases remaining between them. CDR1 is GTSNPN and CDR2 is SVGIG in the germline V gene (reference sequence). The full variable domain, with the rest looked up from reference TRBV30 and TRBJ1-2, is SQTIHQWPATLVQPVGSPLSLECTVEGTSNPNLYWYRQAAGRGLQLLFYSVGIGQISSEVPQNLSASRPQDRQFILSSKKLLLSDSGFYLCAWTLERYRKTYGYTFGSGTRLTVV.

The rearrangement uses TRBV7-8 and TRBJ1-1; D not resolved. This CDR3 spans 15 amino acids. Germline V CDR1 and CDR2: SGHVS, FQNEAQ. V was cut by 5 bases and J by 6 bases, with 19 bases left in between. CDR3 amino acids: CASSPKTSDSSEAFF. The CDR3 region has the DNA TGTGCCAGCAGCCCAAAGACGTCCGATAGTTCTGAAGCTTTCTTT.

This clonotype came up many times. This rearrangement joins TRBV6-6 to TRBJ1-2; D not certain. The CDR3 loop spans 17 amino acids. V was trimmed by 4 bases and J by 4 bases, leaving 22 bases between them. Per the germline V gene, CDR1 is MNHNY and CDR2 is SVGAGI (reference sequence). CDR3: CASSSRIGGRKTYGYTF. DNA of the CDR3: TGTGCCAGCAGTTCGAGAATAGGTGGGAGAAAGACCTATGGCTACACCTTC.

This clonotype was seen repeatedly, ten times or more. V is TRBV28 and J is TRBJ2-6, with D possibly being TRBD1 (5 bases). In germline, CDR1 is MDHEN, CDR2 SYDVKM. The CDR3 covers 15 residues. Trimming removed 3 bases from V and 4 bases from J, with 10 bases in between. CDR3 bases: TGTGCCAGCAGTTTTCAGGGAACAGGGGCCAACGTCCTGACTTTC. Protein sequence: CASSFQGTGANVLTF.

This clonotype was observed many times. The V call is TRBV10-3, the J call TRBJ1-2; TRBD1 matches at 9 bases. The CDR3 is 13 residues long. The junction had 6 bases not matched to a gene; V was cut back by 5 bases and J by 8 bases. CDR1 ENHRY and CDR2 SYGVKD come from the germline V gene. The CDR3 DNA reads as TGTGCCATCAGTCCCACAGGGGGCAAAGGCTACACCTTC. It specifies CAISPTGGKGYTF.

A note on this clonotype: A much larger clone is a single base away; this may be a read error. The chain couples TRBV7-9 to TRBJ1-2; 9 nucleotides match TRBD1. Per the germline V gene, CDR1 is SEHNR and CDR2 is FQNEAQ (reference sequence). The CDR3 length is 15 residues. Trimming took 7 bases from V and 5 from J; bases not matched to a gene: 11. The CDR3 here is CASNSRGDRGYGYTF. The CDR3 DNA follows: TGTGCCAGCAACTCTAGGGGCGACAGGGGGTATGGCTACACCTTC.

This clonotype occurred many times. This chain uses TRBV2 with TRBJ2-7, with D perhaps being TRBD1 or TRBD2 (5 bases each). The CDR3 is made up of 14 amino acids. V was shortened by 10 bases and J by 0 bases, with 16 bases between the two germline ends. CDR1 and CDR2 from the germline V gene are SNHLY and FYNNEI. The DNA for the CDR3 is TGTGCCATCCAAGGGGAAACTAGCTCCTACGAGCAGTACTTC. As protein: CAIQGETSSYEQYF.

This clonotype was detected only a few times. The genes are TRBV5-1 and TRBJ2-1; TRBD2 might be the D (6 bases). The CDR3 consists of 17 residues. Trimming shortened V by 1 base and J by 2 bases, and 16 bases separated the two germline ends. Germline CDR1 reads SGHRS; CDR2 reads YFSETQ. The CDR3 protein is CASSLFVGGNTYNEQFF. In DNA, the CDR3 is TGCGCCAGCAGCTTGTTTGTTGGCGGGAACACCTACAATGAGCAGTTCTTC.

In this sample, this clonotype turned up once. A much larger clone is a single base away; this may be a read error. The chain employs TRBV9 and TRBJ2-3, with 13 bases lining up with TRBD2. Germline loops: CDR1 SGDLS, CDR2 YYNGEE. CDR3 length: 16 amino acids. CDR3 nucleotide sequence: TGTACCAGCAGCGCCCGACTAGCGGGAGGTGCAGATACGCAGTATTTT. Translation gives CTSSARLAGGADTQYF. Filled out from reference TRBV9 and TRBJ2-3, the complete variable domain reads DSGVTQTPKHLITATGQRVTLRCSPRSGDLSVYWYQQSLDQGLQFLIQYYNGEERAKGNILERFSAQQFPDLHSELNLSSLELGDSALYFCTSSARLAGGADTQYFGPGTRLTVL.

Points on this clonotype: The CDR3 end shows no conserved phenylalanine or tryptophan, and so a read error is likely. The chain carries TRBV20-1 and TRBJ1-2; D is unclear. The CDR3 totals 16 residues. Germline V CDR1 and CDR2: DFQATT, SNEGSKA (reference sequence). The V gene lost 2 bases and the J gene lost 4 bases, with 20 bases spanning the gap. The CDR3 DNA follows: TGCAGTGCTAGAAATGCGCTGTTTCGAAAGACCTATGGCTACACCTCC. Translating it yields CSARNALFRKTYGYTS.

The sample holds many counts of this clonotype. The rearrangement links TRBV27 to TRBJ1-2, with D maybe TRBD1 (5 bases). Germline CDR1 and CDR2: MNHEY and SMNVEV (reference sequence). Trimming took off 2 bases at V and 8 bases at J, with 12 bases between the two ends. CDR3 length equals 13 residues. The CDR3 is CASSLRDGRGYTF. In DNA form, the CDR3 reads TGTGCCAGCAGTTTACGGGACGGACGGGGCTACACCTTC.

This clonotype appeared many times. The chain is built from TRBV11-3 and TRBJ2-1; 7 nucleotides match TRBD1. Germline values: CDR1 SGHNT, CDR2 YENEEA. The CDR3 is 14 amino acids. The junction had 3 bases not matched to a gene; V was cut back by 2 bases and J by 5 bases. CDR3 sequence: CASSLRQGDNEQFF. The DNA for the CDR3 is TGTGCCAGCAGCTTACGGCAGGGGGACAATGAGCAGTTCTTC.

This clonotype has ten or more counts. The rearrangement joins TRBV27 to TRBJ2-7, with no clear D. Germline assignment: CDR1 MNHEY and CDR2 SMNVEV (reference sequence). Trimming pared 6 bases from V and 2 bases from J, leaving 11 bases between. The CDR3 totals 13 residues. CDR3 sequence reads: CASRPLDTYEQYF. The CDR3 nucleotides are TGTGCCAGCAGGCCTCTTGACACCTACGAGCAGTACTTC.

As to this clonotype: A much larger clone differs from this one at a single base, so this may be a read error. The V and J genes are TRBV7-6 and TRBJ1-2; unclear D gene. The CDR3 length is 17 residues. Germline values: CDR1 SGHVS, CDR2 FNYEAQ. Trimming shortened V by 3 bases and J by 4 bases, and 21 bases separated the two germline ends. The CDR3 nucleotides are TGTGCCAGCAGCTTGCATATTGAATCTCGAAAGACCTATGGCTACACCTTC. This sequence encodes CASSLHIESRKTYGYTF.

The chain employs TRBV7-2 and TRBJ1-5; D gene ambiguous. This CDR3 region has 15 residues. CDR1 SGHTA and CDR2 FQGNSA come from the germline V gene. Trimming cost V 5 bases and J 0 bases, with 11 bases left between them. CDR3 in DNA: TGTGCCAGCAGCCCAGAGATACTTAGCAATCAGCCCCAGCATTTT. Its protein is CASSPEILSNQPQHF. The whole variable domain, remainder taken from reference TRBV7-2 and TRBJ1-5, is GAGVSQSPSNKVTEKGKDVELRCDPISGHTALYWYRQSLGQGLEFLIYFQGNSAPDKSGLPSDRFSAERTGGSVSTLTIQRTQQEDSAVYLCASSPEILSNQPQHFGDGTRLSIL.

This clonotype was recorded at least ten times. The chain employs TRBV20-1 and TRBJ1-2; D unresolved. The V gene lost 4 bases and the J gene lost 4 bases, with 22 bases spanning the gap. Germline V gene lookup returns CDR1 DFQATT and CDR2 SNEGSKA (reference sequence). This CDR3 has 16 residues. The CDR3 nucleotides are TGCAGTGCTACAATTCGGCTGTTTCGAAAGACCTATGGCTACACCTTC. This translates into CSATIRLFRKTYGYTF.